A single sample is the source of the 16 T cell receptor beta chains below, sequenced in a study of blood T cell repertoires in COVID-19. TCRdb's table, derived via immunoSEQ multiplex PCR, lists solely in-frame clones and lacks some. The repertoire consists of 150,000 to 200,000 clones, with around nine tenths occurring once and the leading ten covering about 0.6%. Source material: peripheral blood. These TCRs come from a man aged 55 to 70 with COVID-19, enrolled during active disease.

This chain joins TRBV3-1 (or the pseudogene TRBV3-2) and TRBJ1-6, with 7 bases lining up with TRBD1. Trimming removed 0 bases from V and 5 bases from J; junction bases left unmatched: 7. The germline V gene has CDR1 LGHDT and CDR2 YNNKEL (reference sequence). This CDR3 contains 17 residues. The CDR3 sequence: CASSQERFGTDNSPLHF. CDR3 DNA sequence: TGTGCCAGCAGCCAAGAAAGATTCGGGACAGATAATTCACCCCTCCACTTT.

This chain uses TRBV7-6 with TRBJ1-1; D possibly corresponds to TRBD1 (6 bases). Trimming left V 5 bases short and J 2 bases short, with 12 bases between. The CDR3 covers 14 residues. From germline, CDR1 is SGHVS and CDR2 FNYEAQ. CDR3 bases: TGTGCCAGCAGCAAAACCGGGACAAACACTGAAGCTTTCTTT. Translation: CASSKTGTNTEAFF.

The rearrangement joins TRBV19 to TRBJ1-2, with a possible D match to TRBD1 (6 bases). There are 14 residues in the CDR3. Germline CDR1 reads LNHDA; CDR2 reads SQIVND (reference sequence). Trimming pared 11 bases from V and 0 bases from J, leaving 16 bases between. The CDR3 region has the DNA TGTGCCGTGGGTGACAGGACTGCTAACTATGGCTACACCTTC. Amino acids: CAVGDRTANYGYTF.

V is TRBV7-6 and J is TRBJ2-3; D unresolved. The V end was cut by 5 bases, the J end by 0 bases, with 12 bases between. Germline V CDR1 and CDR2: SGHVS, FNYEAQ. CDR3 length: 15 residues. The CDR3 DNA is TGTGCCAGCAGCCCAATGACAACGAGCACAGATACGCAGTATTTT. This translates into CASSPMTTSTDTQYF.

This chain connects TRBV6-2 or TRBV6-3 to TRBJ2-2; the D is unclear. The V and J ends lost 5 bases and 6 bases respectively, with 7 bases between them. CDR1 and CDR2 (germline): MNHEY, SVGEGT. This CDR3 contains 12 residues. CDR3 sequence: CASSPRSGELFF. DNA of the CDR3: TGTGCCAGCAGTCCCAGATCCGGGGAGCTGTTTTTT.

The chain employs TRBV7-2 and TRBJ1-5; D is uncertain. Germline values: CDR1 SGHTA, CDR2 FQGNSA. Trimming stripped 3 bases from V and 2 bases from J, with 8 bases between. The CDR3 sequence is 14 residues long. CDR3 nucleotide sequence: TGTGCCAGCAGCTTCGAGGGCGGCAATCAGCCCCAGCATTTT. It is translated as CASSFEGGNQPQHF.

This clone was picked up a small number of times. V is TRBV3-1 (or the pseudogene TRBV3-2) and J is TRBJ2-1; 15 bases align to TRBD2. J was trimmed by 7 bases and V by 4 bases; bases with no gene match: 2. Germline V gene lookup returns CDR1 LGHDT and CDR2 YNNKEL (reference sequence). This CDR3 is 15 amino acids long. Written as DNA, the CDR3 is TGTGCCAGCAGCCCTGGACTAGCGGGGGGGAATGAGCAGTTCTTC. It encodes CASSPGLAGGNEQFF.

The rearrangement joins TRBV7-2 to TRBJ1-1, with 10 positions matching TRBD1. The CDR3 consists of 13 residues. The germline V gene encodes CDR1 SGHTA and CDR2 FQGNSA. After removal of 5 bases from V and 8 bases from J, the junction contained 5 bases not matched to a gene. CDR3 residues: CASSADRGQEAFF. The CDR3 nucleotides read TGTGCCAGCAGCGCCGACAGGGGGCAGGAAGCTTTCTTT.

The table lists this clone with a count of one. CDR3 in amino acids: CASSSGTGTYEQYF. CDR3 nucleotides: TGTGCCAGCAGCTCCGGGACAGGGACCTACGAGCAGTACTTC. This chain uses TRBV7-9 with TRBJ2-7; 9 positions agree with TRBD1. The CDR3 consists of 14 residues. V lost 4 bases and J lost 2; bases outside the gene matches: 3. The V gene's germline CDR1 is SEHNR and CDR2 FQNEAQ (reference sequence).

This clone has only one observation. The chain employs TRBV19 and TRBJ1-5, with D tentatively TRBD1 (6 bases). Germline-derived CDR1 and CDR2 are LNHDA and SQIVND (reference sequence). V was clipped by 7 bases and J by 0 bases, with 16 bases between them. The CDR3 covers 16 residues. CDR3 DNA sequence: TGTGCCAGTAACACTTTAGGGACATTTAGCAATCAGCCCCAGCATTTT. Amino acid sequence: CASNTLGTFSNQPQHF.

V usage is TRBV7-9 and J usage is TRBJ1-5; D is possibly TRBD1 (5 bases). This CDR3 spans 15 amino acids. Trimming cost V 3 bases and J 1 base, with 10 bases left between them. Looked up from germline, CDR1 is SEHNR and CDR2 is FQNEAQ (reference sequence). CDR3 residues: CASSFGGGSNQPQHF. CDR3 DNA sequence: TGTGCCAGCAGCTTCGGCGGGGGAAGCAATCAGCCCCAGCATTTT.

This clone was picked up a small number of times. The chain has TRBV7-2 and TRBJ2-3; maybe TRBD2 (6 bases). V was clipped by 3 bases and J by 4 bases, with 14 bases between them. Germline CDR1 and CDR2: SGHTA and FQGNSA. This CDR3 region has 15 residues. This CDR3 reads CASSLTRVSADTQYF. CDR3 DNA: TGTGCCAGCAGCTTGACTAGGGTTTCCGCAGATACGCAGTATTTT. The full variable domain, its missing parts supplied by reference TRBV7-2 and TRBJ2-3, is GAGVSQSPSNKVTEKGKDVELRCDPISGHTALYWYRQSLGQGLEFLIYFQGNSAPDKSGLPSDRFSAERTGGSVSTLTIQRTQQEDSAVYLCASSLTRVSADTQYFGPGTRLTVL.

This clone was found a few times. The CDR3 sequence: CASSPTVPGELFF. The CDR3 coding sequence is TGTGCCAGTAGTCCCACGGTGCCCGGGGAGCTGTTTTTT. This chain links TRBV19 with TRBJ2-2; no clear D gene. V was pared by 5 bases and J by 6 bases, with 10 bases between. Per germline, CDR1 LNHDA and CDR2 SQIVND (reference sequence). This CDR3 has 13 amino acids.

V is TRBV5-4 and J is TRBJ2-5, with 9 bases fitting TRBD1. The CDR3 sequence is 16 residues long. CDR1 and CDR2 (germline): SGHNT, YYREEE (reference sequence). V gave up 4 bases and J gave up 2 bases; unmatched junction bases: 9. Here the CDR3 reads CASSEPGTGLQETQYF. For the CDR3, the DNA is TGTGCCAGCAGCGAACCCGGGACAGGGTTACAAGAGACCCAGTACTTC.

This rearrangement joins TRBV11-2 to TRBJ2-1; D is perhaps TRBD1 (7 bases). Germline CDR1 reads SGHAT; CDR2 reads FQNNGV. The CDR3 has 13 residues. V lost 5 bases and J 9 bases, leaving 14 bases between the germline ends. The CDR3 loop reads CASSQGGGIEQFF. The CDR3 DNA follows: TGTGCCAGCAGCCAGGGGGGCGGGATTGAGCAGTTCTTC.

The CDR3 DNA reads as TGTGCCAGCAGTTTGGGCTCCCTGCTATATGGCTACACCTTC. Encoded protein: CASSLGSLLYGYTF. The rearrangement links TRBV28 to TRBJ1-2, with D unclear. Trimming pared 3 bases from V and 5 bases from J, leaving 13 bases between. CDR3 length: 14 residues. Germline V lookup: CDR1 MDHEN, CDR2 SYDVKM.